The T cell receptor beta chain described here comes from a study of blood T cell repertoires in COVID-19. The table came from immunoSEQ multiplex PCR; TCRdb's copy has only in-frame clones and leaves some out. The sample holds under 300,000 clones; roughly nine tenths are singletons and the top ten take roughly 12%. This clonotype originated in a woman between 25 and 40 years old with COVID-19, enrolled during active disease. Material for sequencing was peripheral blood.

CDR3 DNA: TGTGCCAGTAGTATTGCCCACAAAAATACGCAGTATTTT. Protein: CASSIAHKNTQYF. The chain combines TRBV19 with TRBJ2-3; no clear D gene. There are 13 residues in the CDR3. Germline V gene data show CDR1 as LNHDA and CDR2 as SQIVND (reference sequence). Trimming pared 3 bases from V and 7 bases from J, leaving 11 bases between.